A single sample gave rise to the 32 T cell receptor beta chains below, sequenced in a study of blood T cell repertoires in COVID-19. The method was immunoSEQ multiplex PCR; TCRdb's version includes in-frame clones alone and lacks a portion of them. The top ten hold almost 2% of the sample, which has around 450,000 clones, about 85% seen once. The specimen was PBMCs or T cells enriched from blood (not recorded which). The receptors were sampled from a woman aged 18 to 35 with acute COVID-19.

The chain couples TRBV9 to TRBJ2-5; 8 nucleotides align to TRBD1. Germline trimming cut 3 bases from V and 5 bases from J; bases unmatched to any gene: 12. In germline, CDR1 is SGDLS, CDR2 YYNGEE. CDR3 length: 16 residues. In DNA form, the CDR3 reads TGTGCCAGCAGCGGCAGGGGGCGAGCTTCGAAGGAGACCCAGTACTTC. Translating gives CASSGRGRASKETQYF.

The J gene is TRBJ1-4, the V gene TRBV19, with D perhaps TRBD1 (6 bases). V dropped 4 bases and J dropped 6 bases, with 15 bases sitting between them. CDR1 LNHDA and CDR2 SQIVND come from the germline V gene (reference sequence). The CDR3 has 15 amino acids. CDR3 DNA sequence: TGTGCCAGTAGTACCAGGACAGTAATGGATGAAAAACTGTTTTTT. It translates to CASSTRTVMDEKLFF.

V and J are TRBV5-8 and TRBJ2-7; 8 bases match TRBD1. The CDR3 spans 15 residues. Per germline, CDR1 SGHTS and CDR2 YDEGEE. J lost 3 bases, V lost 2 bases, and 7 bases had no gene match. The CDR3 DNA reads as TGTGCCAGCAGCTTTGGGACAGGATCTGGCTACGAGCAGTACTTC. Its protein is CASSFGTGSGYEQYF.

The rearrangement joins TRBV7-2 to TRBJ2-7, with 11 positions matching TRBD2. CDR1 is SGHTA and CDR2 is FQGNSA in the germline V gene. Trimming removed 3 bases from V and 2 bases from J; junction bases left unmatched: 3. There are 15 residues in the CDR3. The CDR3 reads CASSFSGRAPYEQYF. The CDR3 DNA is TGTGCCAGCAGCTTTAGCGGGAGGGCCCCCTACGAGCAGTACTTC. The full variable domain, with the rest looked up from reference TRBV7-2 and TRBJ2-7, is GAGVSQSPSNKVTEKGKDVELRCDPISGHTALYWYRQSLGQGLEFLIYFQGNSAPDKSGLPSDRFSAERTGGSVSTLTIQRTQQEDSAVYLCASSFSGRAPYEQYFGPGTRLTVT.

The chain links TRBV9 to TRBJ2-7; 10 bases are a match to TRBD1. This CDR3 is 16 amino acids long. J gave up 3 bases and V 4 bases, and 10 bases lay outside the gene matches. Germline-derived CDR1 and CDR2 are SGDLS and YYNGEE. As DNA, the CDR3 is TGTGCCAGCAGCCCAGAAGACAGGGGGCTCAACTACGAGCAGTACTTC. This translates into CASSPEDRGLNYEQYF.

This chain uses TRBV11-1 with TRBJ2-7; D is perhaps TRBD2 (5 bases). Trimming stripped 1 base from V and 0 bases from J, with 7 bases between. The CDR3 extends over 14 amino acids. Germline CDR1 is SGHAT and CDR2 is FQDESV (reference sequence). CDR3 in DNA: TGTGCCAGCAGCTTAGGGACTTTCTCCTACGAGCAGTACTTC. It encodes CASSLGTFSYEQYF.

The chain employs TRBV12-3 or TRBV12-4 and TRBJ2-4, with 10 bases lining up with TRBD1. Trimming took 6 bases from V and 8 from J; bases not matched to a gene: 1. The CDR3 covers 12 residues. The CDR3 is CASRDRGDIQYF. DNA of the CDR3: TGTGCCAGCAGGGACAGGGGGGACATTCAGTACTTC.

This clone has just a few counts. V gene TRBV7-9 combines with J gene TRBJ1-4; D not resolved. CDR1 and CDR2 (germline): SEHNR, FQNEAQ (reference sequence). V lost 2 bases to trimming and J lost 7 bases, with 14 bases between them. CDR3 length: 15 amino acids. The chain's CDR3 is CASSLLGGMGEKLFF. The CDR3 DNA reads as TGTGCCAGCAGCTTACTCGGAGGGATGGGTGAAAAACTGTTTTTT.

J is TRBJ1-5 and V is TRBV28; 11 positions match TRBD1. Germline CDR1 is MDHEN and CDR2 is SYDVKM. With V trimmed by 5 bases and J by 5 bases, 8 bases remained unmatched. This CDR3 has 16 residues. In DNA, the CDR3 is TGTGCCAGCAGTCCCCCCCGGGACAGGGGGGATCAGCCCCAGCATTTT. It yields the protein CASSPPRDRGDQPQHF.

This sequence joins TRBV27 and TRBJ1-2; the D gene is possibly TRBD1 (6 bases). The ends were cut back, 4 bases at V and 0 bases at J, with 18 bases in the middle. This CDR3 has 17 residues. Per germline, CDR1 MNHEY and CDR2 SMNVEV (reference sequence). The CDR3 spells CASSSQGISLSNYGYTF. Written as DNA, the CDR3 is TGTGCCAGCAGTTCCCAGGGGATTAGCCTTTCTAACTATGGCTACACCTTC.

V and J are TRBV7-2 and TRBJ1-4, with D uncertain. CDR3 size: 14 residues. The germline gives CDR1 SGHTA, CDR2 FQGNSA. V was shortened by 0 bases and J by 14 bases, with 16 bases between the two germline ends. CDR3 in DNA: TGTGCCAGCAGCTTAGCAAAAGTGGAGGATGCCCTGTTTTTT. Translation: CASSLAKVEDALFF. The full variable domain, rest sourced from reference TRBV7-2 and TRBJ1-4, is GAGVSQSPSNKVTEKGKDVELRCDPISGHTALYWYRQSLGQGLEFLIYFQGNSAPDKSGLPSDRFSAERTGGSVSTLTIQRTQQEDSAVYLCASSLAKVEDALFFGSGTQLSVL.

The V gene is TRBV30, the J gene TRBJ1-2, with 8 nucleotides matching TRBD1. This CDR3 spans 14 amino acids. Germline CDR1 is GTSNPN and CDR2 is SVGIG (reference sequence). Germline trimming cut 4 bases from V and 2 bases from J; bases unmatched to any gene: 6. CDR3 sequence: CAWNGQGQNYGYTF. The CDR3 region has the DNA TGTGCCTGGAATGGACAGGGACAAAACTATGGCTACACCTTC.

Concerning this clone: The same CDR3 can be traced to other DNA sequences in this sample. The chain has TRBV25-1 and TRBJ1-2; D is possibly TRBD1 (5 bases). V lost 4 bases and J lost 4, with 10 bases in between. Germline lookup yields CDR1 MGHDK and CDR2 SYGVNS. The CDR3 runs to 13 residues. The CDR3 loop reads CASSGGGVYGYTF. CDR3 bases: TGTGCCAGCAGTGGGGGAGGGGTCTATGGCTACACCTTC.

The CDR3 region is CASSTQGALGVLTF. CDR3 sequence (DNA): TGTGCCAGCAGCACACAGGGGGCGCTGGGCGTCCTGACTTTC. The V gene is TRBV2, the J gene TRBJ2-6, with 9 bases that match TRBD1. Germline V gene data show CDR1 as SNHLY and CDR2 as FYNNEI. There are 14 residues in the CDR3. The junction had 9 bases not matched to a gene; V was cut back by 6 bases and J by 12 bases.

CDR3 coding DNA: TGTGCCAGCAGTCGCTCGCAGGGTAGCAATCAGCCCCAGCATTTT. Its translation is CASSRSQGSNQPQHF. The chain is built from TRBV6-5 and TRBJ1-5; D may be TRBD1 (5 bases). The CDR3 is 15 amino acids. CDR1 MNHEY and CDR2 SVGAGI come from the germline V gene. V dropped 5 bases and J dropped 0 bases, with 11 bases sitting between them.

The rearrangement links TRBV5-1 to TRBJ2-7; D unclear. CDR1 and CDR2 from the germline V gene are SGHRS and YFSETQ. Deletions cut 4 bases from V and 4 bases from J, with 12 bases between. The CDR3 spans 13 residues. In DNA form, the CDR3 reads TGCGCCAGCAGCCTAATGTCGGTATACGAGCAGTACTTC. Protein product: CASSLMSVYEQYF.

The rearrangement links TRBV28 to TRBJ2-2, with TRBD2 as a possible D gene (5 bases). V was trimmed by 3 bases and J by 0 bases, leaving 5 bases between them. The CDR3 has 14 residues. Per germline, CDR1 MDHEN and CDR2 SYDVKM. CDR3 amino acids: CASSFGANTGELFF. As DNA, the CDR3 is TGTGCCAGCAGTTTCGGGGCGAACACCGGGGAGCTGTTTTTT.

V and J are TRBV30 and TRBJ2-3; 7 positions agree with TRBD2. This CDR3 spans 12 amino acids. The germline V gene has CDR1 GTSNPN and CDR2 SVGIG (reference sequence). V was clipped by 3 bases and J by 9 bases; unmatched bases: 6. The CDR3 coding sequence is TGTGCCTGGAGATTTCGCGGGGGAACGCAGTATTTT. It is translated as CAWRFRGGTQYF.

This chain joins TRBV4-3 and TRBJ1-2, with D unclear. CDR3 length equals 14 residues. The V gene's germline CDR1 is LGHNA and CDR2 YSLEER. V lost 1 base and J lost 8, with 14 bases in between. This chain's CDR3 is CASSQGAGSRGYTF. The CDR3 DNA is TGCGCCAGCAGCCAAGGGGCGGGTTCGAGAGGCTACACCTTC.

The chain recombines TRBV4-1 with TRBJ2-7; a possible D gene is TRBD1 (6 bases). This CDR3 comprises 14 residues. Germline V gene lookup returns CDR1 MGHRA and CDR2 YSYEKL. The V end lost 1 base, the J end lost 4 bases, and 11 bases lay between the germline ends. The CDR3 DNA reads as TGCGCCAGCAGCCAAGCCGGGACACCGTACGAGCAGTACTTC. Translating gives CASSQAGTPYEQYF.

This chain uses TRBV5-4 with TRBJ1-3; 10 bases line up with TRBD1. J lost 2 bases, V lost 4 bases, and 6 bases had no gene match. This CDR3 is 16 amino acids long. The germline gives CDR1 SGHNT, CDR2 YYREEE (reference sequence). The CDR3 loop reads CASSPGTGVTGNTIYF. Written as DNA, the CDR3 is TGTGCCAGCAGCCCCGGGACAGGGGTAACTGGAAACACCATATATTTT.

CDR3 nucleotide sequence: TGCGCCAGCAGTGAGTCAAGGACAGGGGGCCAAGAGACCCAGTACTTC. It specifies CASSESRTGGQETQYF. This chain connects TRBV10-1 to TRBJ2-5, with 10 bases fitting TRBD1. The J segment lost 1 base and the V segment lost 0 bases, leaving 2 bases of the junction unmatched. Per germline, CDR1 WNHNN and CDR2 SYGVQD (reference sequence). The CDR3 length is 16 residues.

The rearrangement joins TRBV18 to TRBJ2-7; a weak D match, TRBD2 (6 bases). CDR3 size: 13 residues. Germline CDR1 KGHSH, CDR2 LQKENI. The ends were cut back, 5 bases at V and 1 base at J, with 9 bases in the middle. CDR3 DNA: TGTGCCAGCTCAGGGGACTCATCCTACGAGCAGTACTTC. Protein sequence: CASSGDSSYEQYF.

This chain connects TRBV5-1 to TRBJ2-3; 16 bases map to TRBD2. Trimming at V came to 2 bases and at J to 3 bases, leaving 3 bases not matched to a gene. CDR1 is SGHRS, CDR2 YFSETQ, per germline. The CDR3 totals 17 residues. The CDR3 sequence: CASSFGTSGGVTDTQYF. CDR3 DNA: TGCGCCAGCAGCTTCGGGACTAGCGGGGGGGTTACAGATACGCAGTATTTT.

This clone appeared a few times. Written as DNA, the CDR3 is TGTGCCAGCAGCTTAAATTCGGGACTATACTCCTACGAGCAGTACTTC. This encodes CASSLNSGLYSYEQYF. The J gene is TRBJ2-7, the V gene TRBV13; 7 nucleotides match TRBD2. Trimming took 2 bases from V and 0 from J; bases not matched to a gene: 7. Per the germline V gene, CDR1 is PRHDT and CDR2 is FYEKMQ (reference sequence). CDR3 length: 16 amino acids.

V gene TRBV10-3 combines with J gene TRBJ2-1, with 9 nucleotides matching TRBD1. Trimming took 6 bases from V and 14 from J; bases not matched to a gene: 8. CDR1 and CDR2 from the germline V gene are ENHRY and SYGVKD. CDR3 length equals 12 residues. In DNA, the CDR3 is TGTGCCATCAGGGCGGAGGGACAGGGCAAGTTCTTC. It codes for CAIRAEGQGKFF.

J is TRBJ1-1 and V is TRBV25-1; TRBD1 matches 7 bases. V shed 6 bases and J 2 bases; nucleotides not matched to a gene: 6. This CDR3 contains 14 residues. Germline V gene data show CDR1 as MGHDK and CDR2 as SYGVNS. The CDR3 bases are TGTGCCAGCAGGGGACAGAGCCTTAACACTGAAGCTTTCTTT. It translates to CASRGQSLNTEAFF.

In this sample, this clone turned up once. This sequence joins TRBV2 and TRBJ2-6; 7 positions agree with TRBD1. CDR1 and CDR2 (germline): SNHLY, FYNNEI. Trimming removed 7 bases from V and 1 base from J; junction bases left unmatched: 1. The CDR3 totals 14 residues. DNA for the CDR3: TGTGCCAGCACACAGGGGTCTGGGGCCAACGTCCTGACTTTC. This codes for CASTQGSGANVLTF.

The V and J genes are TRBV18 and TRBJ2-3; D ambiguous. The CDR3 consists of 15 residues. Germline V lookup: CDR1 KGHSH, CDR2 LQKENI. V lost 3 bases, J lost 0 bases, and 10 bases lay in between. The CDR3 bases are TGTGCCAGCTCACCTTTACAGTCTAGCACAGATACGCAGTATTTT. Amino acids: CASSPLQSSTDTQYF.

V and J are TRBV29-1 and TRBJ2-7; 8 bases map to TRBD2. Germline CDR1 and CDR2: SQVTM and ANQGSEA. The CDR3 is 13 amino acids. V lost 4 bases to trimming and J lost 2 bases; unmatched junction nucleotides: 4. CDR3 loop: CSVVLAGTYEQYF. The CDR3 nucleotides read TGCAGCGTTGTGTTAGCGGGGACCTACGAGCAGTACTTC.

The chain uses TRBV24-1 and TRBJ2-1; 12 bases align to TRBD2. This CDR3 comprises 15 residues. Germline V gene sequence: CDR1 KGHDR, CDR2 SFDVKD. Trimming removed 9 bases from V and 4 bases from J; junction bases left unmatched: 6. DNA for the CDR3: TGTGCCACCGCTAGCGGGAGGGAATCTTACAATGAGCAGTTCTTC. It codes for CATASGRESYNEQFF.

CDR3 sequence (DNA): TGTGCCAGCAGCTTGGGTGTAGGGGGCGAGCAGTACTTC. Amino acid sequence: CASSLGVGGEQYF. This chain uses TRBV5-6 with TRBJ2-7; TRBD1 is a possible D gene (6 bases). Germline V gives CDR1 SGHDT, CDR2 YYEEEE. CDR3 length equals 13 residues. V was cut by 0 bases and J by 6 bases, with 10 bases left in between.